This T cell receptor (beta chain) came from a study of T cell responses to AZD1222 COVID-19 vaccine. Study-wide results and caveats: At 160-218 and 743-854, vaccine-associated CD4 TCRs were dominant, and they spanned spike.

Sequenced by immunoSEQ multiplex PCR; TCRdb stores in-frame clones only, minus some. The sample contains approximately 100,000 clones, over 75% of which appear only once. As concerns this clone: Antigen specificity is unknown.

Per the germline V gene, CDR1 is SGHTA and CDR2 is FQGNSA. The V and J ends lost 4 bases and 2 bases, in that order; junction bases with no gene match: 7. The CDR3 spans 15 residues. The origin of this receptor is an adult who received the AZD1222 COVID-19 vaccine. This sample comprised peripheral blood, obtained 28 days after the second AZD1222 dose. This chain uses TRBV7-2 with TRBJ2-7; 8 nucleotides agree with TRBD1. CDR3 sequence: CASSSRQGKAYEQYF. The CDR3 nucleotides read TGTGCCAGCAGCTCCAGACAGGGGAAAGCCTACGAGCAGTACTTC.